Listed below are T cell receptor beta chains from one sample, sequenced in a study of vaccination effects on CD4 cells after COVID-19. Some clones are missing from TCRdb's copy, which holds only in-frame ones; the method was immunoSEQ multiplex PCR. The sample contains under 50,000 clones, 76% of which appear only once. Antigen specificity for these receptors is unknown. Specimen: CD4+ T cells from PBMCs cultured without peptide, collected before COVID-19 vaccination. Source of these receptors: a human donor who had a prior SARS-CoV-2 infection. CDR3s include the opening cysteine and the closing phenylalanine or tryptophan. The order of the fields is V gene, J gene, D gene, clone size, CDR3 protein, CDR3 DNA. D genes are given only for firm matches. A clone size is listed for some rows: how often the clone was seen (once, few, many), or a class if it is expanded.

>TRBV19|TRBJ1-1|TRBD1|.
CASSIGQGRTEAFF
TGTGCCAGTAGTATCGGACAGGGACGGACTGAAGCTTTCTTT
>TRBV24-1|TRBJ2-1|.|.
CATSDLVGGRQFF
TGTGCCACCAGTGATTTGGTCGGGGGTCGGCAGTTCTTC
>TRBV5-5|TRBJ1-2|.|few
CASSLTGTVNGYTF
TGTGCCAGCAGCTTGACCGGGACGGTAAATGGCTACACCTTC
>TRBV6-1|TRBJ1-1|.|once
CASSESTMNTEAFF
TGTGCCAGCAGTGAATCCACCATGAACACTGAAGCTTTCTTT
>TRBV29-1|TRBJ2-3|.|few
CSARTTSDTQYF
TGCAGCGCCCGGACTACCTCCGATACGCAGTATTTT
>TRBV9|TRBJ1-1|TRBD1|.
CASTLVQGGDTEAFF
TGTGCCAGCACCTTAGTACAGGGGGGAGACACTGAAGCTTTCTTT
>TRBV20-1|TRBJ2-5|.|.
CSASLGGETQYF
TGCAGTGCTAGTTTGGGCGGAGAGACCCAGTACTTC
>TRBV5-1|TRBJ2-1|.|.
CASSLAVGAQQEQFF
TGCGCCAGCAGCTTGGCCGTCGGGGCCCAGCAGGAGCAGTTCTTC
>TRBV2|TRBJ1-5|.|few
CASSLTRRVVYQPQHF
TGTGCCAGCAGCTTGACAAGGAGGGTCGTTTATCAGCCCCAGCATTTT
>TRBV6-5|TRBJ2-3|.|.
CASSRGTSTDTQYF
TGTGCCAGCAGTCGGGGGACTAGCACAGATACGCAGTATTTT
>TRBV7-3|TRBJ1-2|.|.
CASSLIAGAGGYTF
TGTGCCAGCAGCTTAATAGCAGGGGCCGGTGGCTACACCTTC
>TRBV5-4|TRBJ1-1|.|.
CASSLSGFTEAFF
TGTGCCAGCAGCTTGTCTGGGTTCACTGAAGCTTTCTTT
>TRBV5-1|TRBJ2-6|TRBD1|.
CASRRRDRTFSGANVLTF
TGCGCCAGCAGAAGACGGGACAGGACATTCTCTGGGGCCAACGTCCTGACTTTC
>TRBV21-1|TRBJ2-7|.|.
CASSTKDMAYEQYF
TGTGCCAGCAGCACCAAGGACATGGCCTACGAGCAGTACTTC
>TRBV18|TRBJ2-7|TRBD2|.
CASSPGLVRSSYEQYF
TGTGCCAGCTCACCAGGACTAGTGAGGAGCTCCTACGAGCAGTACTTC
>TRBV3-1/TRBV3-2|TRBJ1-6|.|.
CASSQHRGGASNSPLHF
TGTGCCAGCAGCCAACACCGTGGAGGGGCTAGCAATTCACCCCTCCACTTT
>TRBV20-1|TRBJ2-4|.|few
CSASPLAKNIQYF
TGCAGTGCTAGTCCCCTAGCCAAAAACATTCAGTACTTC
>TRBV2|TRBJ1-1|.|.
CASSERSTEAFF
TGTGCCAGCAGTGAAAGGTCGACTGAAGCTTTCTTT
>TRBV5-4|TRBJ2-5|.|.
CASSLGGRREQETQYF
TGTGCCAGCAGCTTGGGTGGGCGTAGGGAACAAGAGACCCAGTACTTC
>TRBV6-1|TRBJ1-1|.|.
CASSEMAASLGTEAFF
TGTGCCAGCAGTGAAATGGCAGCGTCTCTTGGCACTGAAGCTTTCTTT
>TRBV27|TRBJ2-1|.|.
CASSRSPRFSVSSYNEQFF
TGTGCCAGCAGCCGATCTCCCCGATTTTCGGTTAGCTCCTACAATGAGCAGTTCTTC
>TRBV6-6|TRBJ2-3|.|.
CASRGIQLGTDTQYF
TGTGCCAGCAGGGGGATCCAGCTAGGCACAGATACGCAGTATTTT
>TRBV19|TRBJ1-5|.|.
CASSSFRDGNQPQHF
TGTGCCAGTAGCTCCTTTAGGGACGGGAATCAGCCCCAGCATTTT
>TRBV5-1|TRBJ2-3|.|few
CASSLGSGTDTQYF
TGCGCCAGCAGCTTGGGTAGCGGCACAGATACGCAGTATTTT
>TRBV4-2|TRBJ2-2|TRBD2|few
CASSQGTSGNANTGELFF
TGTGCCAGCAGCCAGGGGACTAGCGGGAACGCGAACACCGGGGAGCTGTTTTTT
>TRBV5-1|TRBJ2-6|.|few
CASSLGAITGANVLTF
TGCGCCAGCAGCTTGGGGGCCATAACTGGGGCCAACGTCCTGACTTTC
>TRBV4-1|TRBJ2-2|.|.
CASSQGQGRISGELFF
TGCGCCAGCAGCCAAGGCCAGGGGCGCATCAGCGGGGAGCTGTTTTTT
>TRBV7-9|TRBJ2-7|TRBD2|.
CASSPPGLAGHFSYEQYF
TGTGCCAGCTCCCCCCCGGGACTAGCGGGCCACTTCTCCTACGAGCAGTACTTC
>TRBV7-3|TRBJ1-2|.|.
CASSKSGGSNYGYTF
TGTGCCAGCAGCAAAAGCGGGGGTTCTAACTATGGCTACACCTTC
>TRBV16|TRBJ1-1|.|.
CASSQMAWVGTEAFF
TGTGCCAGCAGCCAAATGGCGTGGGTTGGCACTGAAGCTTTCTTT
>TRBV3-1/TRBV3-2|TRBJ1-1|.|.
CASSQGPNTEAFF
TGTGCCAGCAGCCAAGGGCCGAACACTGAAGCTTTCTTT